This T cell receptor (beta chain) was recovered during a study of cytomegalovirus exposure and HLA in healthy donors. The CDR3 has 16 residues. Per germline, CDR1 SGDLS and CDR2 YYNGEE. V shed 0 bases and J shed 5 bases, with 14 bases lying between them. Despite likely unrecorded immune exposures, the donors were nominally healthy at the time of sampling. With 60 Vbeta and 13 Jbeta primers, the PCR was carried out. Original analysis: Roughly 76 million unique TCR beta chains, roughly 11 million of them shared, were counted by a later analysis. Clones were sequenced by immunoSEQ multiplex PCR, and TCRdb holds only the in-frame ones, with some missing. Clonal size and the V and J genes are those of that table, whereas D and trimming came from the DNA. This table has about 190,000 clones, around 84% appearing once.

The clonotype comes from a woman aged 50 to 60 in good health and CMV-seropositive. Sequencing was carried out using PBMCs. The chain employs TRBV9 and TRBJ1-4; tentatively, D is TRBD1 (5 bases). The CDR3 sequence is CASSVGWEGVNEKLFF. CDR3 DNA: TGTGCCAGCAGCGTAGGTTGGGAAGGGGTAAATGAAAAACTGTTTTTT.